This T cell receptor (beta chain) was profiled in a study of cytomegalovirus exposure and HLA in healthy donors. Study-level findings and limits: High sensitivity and specificity were reportedly achieved when the classifier diagnosed cytomegalovirus status. Trimming of TCR beta V- and J-genes showed a link, identified in a later analysis, to a missense DCLRE1C variant.

Notes on this clone: Its specificity is unknown.

CDR3 length: 17 residues. With V trimmed by 4 bases and J by 4 bases, 8 bases remained unmatched. Germline V CDR1 and CDR2: SGHRS, YFSETQ. Use of 60 Vbeta and 13 Jbeta primers characterized the PCR. The method was immunoSEQ multiplex PCR; TCRdb's version includes in-frame clones alone and lacks a portion of them. The top ten clones hold over 9.5% of a sample with around 63,000 clones, around 78% of them seen once. Sequencing used PBMCs. V is TRBV5-1 and J is TRBJ2-1; 13 bases fit TRBD2. This TCR was recovered from a man aged 35 to 55 in good health and CMV-seronegative. The CDR3 DNA sequence: TGCGCCAGCAGCCTACGACTAGCGGGGGGCTTATACAATGAGCAGTTCTTC. This translates into CASSLRLAGGLYNEQFF.